The present entry profiles one T cell receptor beta chain with its context. This entry belongs to a study of tumor T cells in aggressive B-cell lymphoma. Trimming took off 4 bases at V and 8 bases at J, with 18 bases between the two ends. The CDR3 extends over 15 amino acids. Germline V gene sequence: CDR1 SGHTS, CDR2 YDEGEE. Some clones are missing from TCRdb's copy, which holds only in-frame ones; the method was immunoSEQ multiplex PCR. The repertoire consists of 9,500 to 10,000 clones, with roughly 85% occurring once and the leading ten covering approximately 4.3%. Sequenced: tumor tissue. The source of this sequence is an adult with diffuse large B cell lymphoma. The V call is TRBV5-8, the J call TRBJ1-4; no firm D call. In nucleotides, the CDR3 is TGTGCCAGCAGCCACAACCCAAGTCGGGGAGAAAAACTGTTTTTT. Translated, it gives CASSHNPSRGEKLFF. The full variable domain, rest sourced from reference TRBV5-8 and TRBJ1-4, is EAGVTQSPTHLIKTRGQQATLRCSPISGHTSVYWYQQALGLGLQFLLWYDEGEERNRGNFPPRFSGRQFPNYSSELNVNALELEDSALYLCASSHNPSRGEKLFFGSGTQLSVL.